The clone carrying this T cell receptor (beta chain) is termed medium-sized (0.01 to 0.1%). Antigen unknown. The germline CDR1 and CDR2 sequences are SGHDT and YYEEEE. The CDR3 is 13 residues long. V was pared by 4 bases and J by 7 bases, with 6 bases of the junction left unmatched. Some clones are missing from TCRdb's copy, which holds only in-frame ones; the method was immunoSEQ multiplex PCR. The table records approximately 22,000 clones, approximately 87% of them present only once. This record comes from a study of OX40 agonist ivuxolimab in advanced cancers. The study, taken as a whole, reports: CD4+ and CD8+ T cells in blood underwent clonal expansion by week 6 at 0.1 to 3.0 mg/kg.

The origin of this receptor is an adult with an advanced solid tumor such as melanoma, head and neck, liver or kidney cancer. This rearrangement joins TRBV5-6 to TRBJ2-7; TRBD1 matches 9 bases. The sample here was CD4+ or CD8+ T cells sorted from blood, taken in a trial of the OX40 agonist ivuxolimab. The CDR3 nucleotides read TGTGCCAGCAGCCCGGGACAGGGCAGGGAGCAGTACTTC. Its protein is CASSPGQGREQYF. Full variable domain (rest looked up from reference TRBV5-6 and TRBJ2-7): DAGVTQSPTHLIKTRGQQVTLRCSPKSGHDTVSWYQQALGQGPQFIFQYYEEEERQRGNFPDRFSGHQFPNYSSELNVNALLLGDSALYLCASSPGQGREQYFGPGTRLTVT.